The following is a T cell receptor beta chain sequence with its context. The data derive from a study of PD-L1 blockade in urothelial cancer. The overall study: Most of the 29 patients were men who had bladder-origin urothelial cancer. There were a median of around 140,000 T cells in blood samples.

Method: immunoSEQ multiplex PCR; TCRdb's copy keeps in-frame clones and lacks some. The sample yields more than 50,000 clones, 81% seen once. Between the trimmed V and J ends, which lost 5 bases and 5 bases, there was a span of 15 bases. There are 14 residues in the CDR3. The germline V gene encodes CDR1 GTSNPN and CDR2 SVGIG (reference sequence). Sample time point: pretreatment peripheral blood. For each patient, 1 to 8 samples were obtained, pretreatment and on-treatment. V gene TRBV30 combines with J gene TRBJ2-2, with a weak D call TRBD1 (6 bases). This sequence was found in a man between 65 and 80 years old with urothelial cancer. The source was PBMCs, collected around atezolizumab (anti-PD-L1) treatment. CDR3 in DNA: TGTGCCTGGCAGGGGCAGGGGAGAACCGGGGAGCTGTTTTTT. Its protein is CAWQGQGRTGELFF.